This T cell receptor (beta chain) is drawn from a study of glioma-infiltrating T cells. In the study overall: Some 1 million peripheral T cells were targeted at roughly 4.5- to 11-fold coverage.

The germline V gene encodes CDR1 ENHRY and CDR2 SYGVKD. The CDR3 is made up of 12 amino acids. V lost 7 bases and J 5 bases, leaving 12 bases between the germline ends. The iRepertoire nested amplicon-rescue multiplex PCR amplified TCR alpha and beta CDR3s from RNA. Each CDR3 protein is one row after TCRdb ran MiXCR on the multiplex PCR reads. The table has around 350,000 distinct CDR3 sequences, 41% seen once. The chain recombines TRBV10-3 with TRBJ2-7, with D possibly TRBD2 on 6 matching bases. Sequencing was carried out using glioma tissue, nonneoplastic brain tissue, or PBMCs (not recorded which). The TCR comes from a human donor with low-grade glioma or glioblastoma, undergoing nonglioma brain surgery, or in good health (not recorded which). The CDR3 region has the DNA TGTGCCATCACCGGGAGCGGCGACGAGCAGTACTTC. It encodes CAITGSGDEQYF.